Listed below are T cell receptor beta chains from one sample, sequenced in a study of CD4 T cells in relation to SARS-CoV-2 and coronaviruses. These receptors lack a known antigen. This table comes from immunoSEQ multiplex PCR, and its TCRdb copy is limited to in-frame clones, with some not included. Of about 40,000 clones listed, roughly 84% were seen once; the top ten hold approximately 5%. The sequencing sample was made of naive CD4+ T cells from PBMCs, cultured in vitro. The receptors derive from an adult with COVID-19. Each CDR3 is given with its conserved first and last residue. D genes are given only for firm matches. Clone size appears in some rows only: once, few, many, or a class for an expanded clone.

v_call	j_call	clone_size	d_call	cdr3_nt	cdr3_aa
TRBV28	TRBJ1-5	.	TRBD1	TGTGCCAGCAGTTCCCTACCGGGGACAGGGGACCAGCCCCAGCATTTT	CASSSLPGTGDQPQHF
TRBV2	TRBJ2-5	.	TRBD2	TGTGCCAGCAGTGGAGGGACTAGGGAGGAGACCCAGTACTTC	CASSGGTREETQYF
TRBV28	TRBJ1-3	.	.	TGTGCCAGCAGTGGCGATATCAGCTCTGGAAACACCATATATTTT	CASSGDISSGNTIYF
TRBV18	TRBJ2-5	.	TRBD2	TGTGCCAGCTCACCATCCGGGAGGGGCGAGACCCAGTACTTC	CASSPSGRGETQYF
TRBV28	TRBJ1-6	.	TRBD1	TGTGCCAGCAGTCCGCTGGCAGGGGGGAATTCACCCCTCCACTTT	CASSPLAGGNSPLHF
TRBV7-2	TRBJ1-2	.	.	TGTGCCAGCAGCTTAGAGGCATTCTATGGCTACACCTTC	CASSLEAFYGYTF
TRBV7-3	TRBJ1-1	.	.	TGTGCCAGCAGCTTATCCCAGGGGCGGGACACTGAAGCTTTCTTT	CASSLSQGRDTEAFF
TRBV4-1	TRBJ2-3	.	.	TGCGCCAGCAGCCAACTATGGATCGGGTCGGATACGCAGTATTTT	CASSQLWIGSDTQYF
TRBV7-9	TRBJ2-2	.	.	TGTGCCAGCAGCCCCCACCCTGGGGGGCCGAACACCGGGGAGCTGTTTTTT	CASSPHPGGPNTGELFF
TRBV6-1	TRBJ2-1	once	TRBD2	TGTGCCAGCAGTGAAGAAGCGGGAGGGCCCAATGAGCAGTTCTTC	CASSEEAGGPNEQFF
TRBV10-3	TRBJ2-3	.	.	TGTGCCATCAGCCCTGCGGGCACAGATACGCAGTATTTT	CAISPAGTDTQYF
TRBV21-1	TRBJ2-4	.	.	TGTGCCAGCAGCAAAGATGGGACAGGGGGAGGGCTTCTAGCCAAAAACATTCAGTACTTC	CASSKDGTGGGLLAKNIQYF
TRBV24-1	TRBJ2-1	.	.	TGTGCCACCAGTGATTTGTCGTTGTCAGGGGGGAATGAGCAGTTCTTC	CATSDLSLSGGNEQFF
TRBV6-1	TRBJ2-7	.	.	TGTGCCAGCAGTGAATCGGCCCCCGACAGGAGCTCCTACGAGCAGTACTTC	CASSESAPDRSSYEQYF
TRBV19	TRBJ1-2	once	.	TGTGCCAGTAGTATCCGACCAGGGGACTATGGCTACACCTTC	CASSIRPGDYGYTF
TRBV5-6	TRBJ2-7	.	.	TGTGCCAGCAAATTTTTAGCGGACTCCTACGAGCAGTACTTC	CASKFLADSYEQYF
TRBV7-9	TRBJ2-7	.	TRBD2	TGTGCCAGCAGCCCCACCCCCGGGACTACCCACTTC	CASSPTPGTTHF
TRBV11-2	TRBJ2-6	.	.	TGTGCCAGCAGCCCGTCGTTCGTGGGGTCTGGGGCCAACGTCCTGACTTTC	CASSPSFVGSGANVLTF
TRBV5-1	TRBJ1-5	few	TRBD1	TGCGCCAGCAGCGCCGGGACAGGGGTCGGTCAGCCCCAGCATTTT	CASSAGTGVGQPQHF
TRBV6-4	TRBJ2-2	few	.	TGTGCCAGCAGTGACAGGGACACCGGGGAGCTGTTTTTT	CASSDRDTGELFF
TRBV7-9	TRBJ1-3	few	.	TGTGCCAGCAGCCTGATGGGGACTGGAAACACCATATATTTT	CASSLMGTGNTIYF
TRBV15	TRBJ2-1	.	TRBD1	TGTGCCACCAGTCTCGGGACAGGGGCCTTCGGGCATGAGCAGTTCTTC	CATSLGTGAFGHEQFF
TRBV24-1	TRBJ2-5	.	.	TGTGCCACCAGTGACCTACGGGGCGGCCAAGAGACCCAGTACTTC	CATSDLRGGQETQYF
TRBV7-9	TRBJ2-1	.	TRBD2	TGTGCCAGCAGCTTAGCCGGGGGGGTGGACAATGAGCAGTTCTTC	CASSLAGGVDNEQFF
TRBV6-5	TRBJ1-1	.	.	TGTGCCAGCAGGGACTGGGGGGGCCGGTACACTGAAGCTTTCTTT	CASRDWGGRYTEAFF
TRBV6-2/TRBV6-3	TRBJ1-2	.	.	TGTGCCAGCAGTTCCCTAGCTAACTATGGCTACACCTTC	CASSSLANYGYTF
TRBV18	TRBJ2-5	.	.	TGTGCCAGCTCACCACTCCCCACCGGGGCTCAAGAGACCCAGTACTTC	CASSPLPTGAQETQYF
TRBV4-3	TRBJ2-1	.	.	TGCGCCAGCAGCTCACCCGGGAATGAGCAGTTCTTC	CASSSPGNEQFF
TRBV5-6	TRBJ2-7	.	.	TGTGCCAGCAGCTTGGGCACACTTCTATACTACGAGCAGTACTTC	CASSLGTLLYYEQYF
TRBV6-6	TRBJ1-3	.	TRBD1	TGTGCCAGCAGGACGACAGGGGCTGGTGGAAACACCATATATTTT	CASRTTGAGGNTIYF
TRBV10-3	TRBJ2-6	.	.	TGTGCCATCAGTGAGTCAAACAGGCCGCCTGGGGCCAACGTCCTGACTTTC	CAISESNRPPGANVLTF
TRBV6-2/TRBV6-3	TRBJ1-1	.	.	TGTGCCAGCAGTTACCACTCAAATGAAGCTTTCTTT	CASSYHSNEAFF
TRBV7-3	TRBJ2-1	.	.	TGTGCCAGCAGCTTGACTGGGTACAATGAGCAGTTCTTC	CASSLTGYNEQFF
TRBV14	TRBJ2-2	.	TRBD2	TGTGCCAGGGACGTTGGGACTAGCGTTTCCACCGGGGAGCTGTTTTTT	CARDVGTSVSTGELFF
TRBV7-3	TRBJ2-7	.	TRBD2	TGTGCCAGCAGCTTAATGGCTAGCGGATCCTACGAGCAGTACTTC	CASSLMASGSYEQYF
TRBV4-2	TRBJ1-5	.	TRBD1	TGTGCCAGCAGCCAAGTTAGGACAGGGGAAAATCAGCCCCAGCATTTT	CASSQVRTGENQPQHF
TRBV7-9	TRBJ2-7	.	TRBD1	TGTGCCAGCAGCCCAACCTTCGGGACAGGCCTCACTCGCGAGCAGTACTTC	CASSPTFGTGLTREQYF
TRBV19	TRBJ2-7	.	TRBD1	TGTGCCAGTAGCCCACCGGGACAGGGCTCCTACGAGCAGTACTTC	CASSPPGQGSYEQYF